A selection of T cell receptor beta chains follows, all from one sample in a study of spatial heterogeneity in lung cancer. One entry per CDR3 protein, called by TCRdb with MiXCR from the 5' RACE reads. The table lists tens of thousands of distinct CDR3 sequences, around 7.6% of them singletons. This sample comprised PBMCs, obtained at follow-up. Source of these receptors: a male donor with early-stage non-small cell lung cancer. CDR3s include the opening cysteine and the closing phenylalanine or tryptophan. Each record gives: clone size, D gene, V gene, CDR3 protein. The D gene is left open where the match is weak. Clone sizes are given selectively: once, few, many, or a class where the clone is expanded.

clone_size: many; d_call: NA; v_call: TRBV18; cdr3_aa: CASSPLQSDQPQHF
clone_size: few; d_call: TRBD1; v_call: TRBV12-3/TRBV12-4; cdr3_aa: CASSSRTGLAEKLFF
clone_size: many; d_call: NA; v_call: TRBV27; cdr3_aa: CASSSAGFMDTQYF
clone_size: many; d_call: NA; v_call: TRBV11-2; cdr3_aa: CASSLEEGLPKNIQYF
clone_size: many; d_call: TRBD1; v_call: TRBV27; cdr3_aa: CASTRTGGTEAFF
clone_size: many; d_call: TRBD1; v_call: TRBV6-1; cdr3_aa: CASSEEAGGYNEQFF
clone_size: many; d_call: TRBD2; v_call: TRBV7-6; cdr3_aa: CASSLIREGDEQFF
clone_size: many; d_call: TRBD1; v_call: TRBV2; cdr3_aa: CASRERTGAGNTIYF
clone_size: many; d_call: TRBD1; v_call: TRBV4-2; cdr3_aa: CASSQGTDRGGSYNSPLHF
clone_size: many; d_call: NA; v_call: TRBV5-8; cdr3_aa: CASSRYSAGELFF
clone_size: NA; d_call: NA; v_call: TRBV7-8; cdr3_aa: CASSSTGTYYGYTF
clone_size: many; d_call: TRBD2; v_call: TRBV5-4; cdr3_aa: CASSLGGLAGHNEQFF
clone_size: many; d_call: TRBD1; v_call: TRBV2; cdr3_aa: CASSRQGLSNSPLHF
clone_size: many; d_call: NA; v_call: TRBV14; cdr3_aa: CASSQEGLSHPTF
clone_size: NA; d_call: TRBD1; v_call: TRBV2; cdr3_aa: CASSQSRQGWTEAFF
clone_size: medium-sized; d_call: NA; v_call: TRBV7-8; cdr3_aa: CASSLAELNTEAFF
clone_size: many; d_call: NA; v_call: TRBV7-2; cdr3_aa: CASSLPSGGGHSYNEQFF
clone_size: NA; d_call: TRBD1; v_call: TRBV5-4; cdr3_aa: CASSTPDRQETQYF
clone_size: many; d_call: TRBD1; v_call: TRBV7-9; cdr3_aa: CASSLTDRGPGELFF
clone_size: many; d_call: NA; v_call: TRBV30; cdr3_aa: CAWSGGFEAFF
clone_size: medium-sized; d_call: TRBD1; v_call: TRBV29-1; cdr3_aa: CSVGQQNTEAFF
clone_size: many; d_call: TRBD1; v_call: TRBV20-1; cdr3_aa: CSARPSGQVNQPQHF
clone_size: many; d_call: TRBD1; v_call: TRBV7-6; cdr3_aa: CASSSYDRAYGYTF
clone_size: NA; d_call: TRBD1; v_call: TRBV9; cdr3_aa: CASSTGTGTYEQYF
clone_size: medium-sized; d_call: TRBD1; v_call: TRBV7-9; cdr3_aa: CASSNWDSSYEQYF
clone_size: many; d_call: TRBD2; v_call: TRBV20-1; cdr3_aa: CSATKRGAQETQYF
clone_size: many; d_call: NA; v_call: TRBV10-1; cdr3_aa: CASSERWVTNQPQHF
clone_size: many; d_call: NA; v_call: TRBV7-6; cdr3_aa: CASSLRDTFYEQYF
clone_size: many; d_call: TRBD1; v_call: TRBV7-9; cdr3_aa: CASSLTGQPQETQYF
clone_size: many; d_call: NA; v_call: TRBV14; cdr3_aa: CASSLYGAPDTQYF
clone_size: many; d_call: NA; v_call: TRBV9; cdr3_aa: CASSVGGSGPYEQYF
clone_size: many; d_call: TRBD1; v_call: TRBV7-8; cdr3_aa: CASSFFRGVNYGYTF
clone_size: many; d_call: NA; v_call: TRBV7-8; cdr3_aa: CASSLGAGATEAFF
clone_size: NA; d_call: NA; v_call: TRBV12-3/TRBV12-4; cdr3_aa: CASSPLGGGEQFF
clone_size: many; d_call: NA; v_call: TRBV7-9; cdr3_aa: CASSSTVYEQYF
clone_size: many; d_call: NA; v_call: TRBV5-8; cdr3_aa: CASSLTQTSYEQYF
clone_size: NA; d_call: NA; v_call: TRBV14; cdr3_aa: CAISQVTGGNTEAFF
clone_size: many; d_call: TRBD1; v_call: TRBV4-2; cdr3_aa: CASSQELGQLNTEAFF
clone_size: NA; d_call: NA; v_call: TRBV13; cdr3_aa: CASSLEGEGSDTQYF
clone_size: many; d_call: TRBD1; v_call: TRBV27; cdr3_aa: CASRGTGAPYTF
clone_size: many; d_call: NA; v_call: TRBV5-1; cdr3_aa: CASSLAGRGEYF
clone_size: many; d_call: NA; v_call: TRBV15; cdr3_aa: CATSRDQGEQFF
clone_size: many; d_call: TRBD1; v_call: TRBV5-6; cdr3_aa: CASRLGQGDQPQHF